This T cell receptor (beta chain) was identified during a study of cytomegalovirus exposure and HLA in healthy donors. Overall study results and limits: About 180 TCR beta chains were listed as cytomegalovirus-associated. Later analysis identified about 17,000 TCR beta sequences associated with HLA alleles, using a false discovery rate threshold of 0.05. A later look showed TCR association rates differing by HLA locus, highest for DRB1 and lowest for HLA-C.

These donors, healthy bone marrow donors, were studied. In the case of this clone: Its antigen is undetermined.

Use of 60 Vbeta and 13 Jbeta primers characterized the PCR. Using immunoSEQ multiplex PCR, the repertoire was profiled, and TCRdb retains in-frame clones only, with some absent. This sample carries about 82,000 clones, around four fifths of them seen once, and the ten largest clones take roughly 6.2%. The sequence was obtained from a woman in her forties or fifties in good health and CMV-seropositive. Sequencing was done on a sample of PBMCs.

The CDR3 DNA is TGCGCCAGCAGCCCTCTAGCGGATGCCTACTACGAGCAGTACTTC. This codes for CASSPLADAYYEQYF. This chain connects TRBV4-1 to TRBJ2-7; 7 nucleotides agree with TRBD2. The CDR3 runs to 15 residues. Unmatched junction bases numbered 9, after V lost 4 bases and J lost 3 bases. Looked up from germline, CDR1 is MGHRA and CDR2 is YSYEKL.